This is a list of T cell receptor beta chains from one sample in a study of blood T cell repertoires in COVID-19. Sequencing used immunoSEQ multiplex PCR; TCRdb keeps in-frame clones, though not all of them. This table holds 85,000 to 130,000 clones, roughly 80% found once. The sequenced sample consisted of peripheral blood. The receptors here all came from a woman older than 75 with active or convalescent COVID-19. Both conserved end residues are part of each CDR3. D genes are given only for firm matches. Clone size is not always given. Where it is, it says once, few, many or a class for expanded clones.

v_call	clone_size	d_call	j_call	cdr3_nt	cdr3_aa
TRBV2	-	TRBD1	TRBJ2-7	TGTGCCAGCGCCGGACAGGGGTCCTACGAGCAGTACTTC	CASAGQGSYEQYF
TRBV6-5	-	-	TRBJ1-2	TGTGCCAGCAGTTACTGGGGGGAGGAGGGTGGCTACACCTTC	CASSYWGEEGGYTF
TRBV28	-	TRBD1	TRBJ1-5	TGTGCCAGCATGAAAACAGGGGCAAGCAATCAGCCCCAGCATTTT	CASMKTGASNQPQHF
TRBV6-7	-	-	TRBJ1-4	TGTGCCAGGACTGGAGGTACAACTAATGAAAAACTGTTTTTT	CARTGGTTNEKLFF
TRBV6-5	once	TRBD1	TRBJ2-7	TGTACAACACAAGACAGGGGACCCCCCTACGAGCAGTACTTC	CTTQDRGPPYEQYF
TRBV7-2	-	-	TRBJ1-6	TGTGCCAGCAGCCCCTTAGCTGCCTATAATTCACCCCTCCACTTT	CASSPLAAYNSPLHF
TRBV4-2	-	TRBD2	TRBJ2-2	TGTGCCAGCAGCCAAGGACTAGCGGGAAGAACCGGGGAGCTGTTTTTT	CASSQGLAGRTGELFF
TRBV2	-	TRBD1	TRBJ2-5	TGTGCCAGCAGTCGGGACAGGGCCCCTGCGGAGACCCAGTACTTC	CASSRDRAPAETQYF
TRBV5-4	-	-	TRBJ2-5	TGTGCCAGCAGCTCAGACAGGCAAGAGACCCAGTACTTC	CASSSDRQETQYF
TRBV6-2/TRBV6-3	-	TRBD2	TRBJ2-7	TGTGCCAGCAGTTTGGGACTAGCTCTCCGCGAGCAGTACTTC	CASSLGLALREQYF
TRBV15	-	TRBD1	TRBJ1-2	TGTGCCACCAGCGACGTCGGACAGGCTCGCGGCTACACCTTC	CATSDVGQARGYTF
TRBV5-1	once	-	TRBJ1-1	TGCGCCAGCAGCTCGGGTGAGAACACTGAAGCTTTCTTT	CASSSGENTEAFF
TRBV5-4	-	TRBD1	TRBJ1-2	TGTGCCAGCAGTTTGGACAGGGGGGCATACTATGGCTACACCTTC	CASSLDRGAYYGYTF
TRBV7-9	-	-	TRBJ2-2	TGTGCCAGCTTTACACGGGGGGCCGACACCGGGGAGCTGTTTTTT	CASFTRGADTGELFF
TRBV5-4	-	-	TRBJ2-5	TGTGCCAGCAGCTTGGCCCGTCAGATGGAGACCCAGTACTTC	CASSLARQMETQYF
TRBV6-5	few	-	TRBJ2-5	TGTGCCAGCAGTCACAACAAGTACCAAGAGACCCAGTACTTC	CASSHNKYQETQYF
TRBV5-1	-	-	TRBJ2-7	TGCGCCAGCAGCTTGGGGCCTGATACCTACGAGCAGTACTTC	CASSLGPDTYEQYF
TRBV11-2	-	-	TRBJ1-2	TGTGCCAGCAGCTCTACCCGGACAGACTATGGCTACACCTTC	CASSSTRTDYGYTF
TRBV6-2/TRBV6-3	-	TRBD2	TRBJ2-1	TGTGCCAGCAGTTACGTCTCCGGGACTAGCGCTCGCAATGAGCAGTTCTTC	CASSYVSGTSARNEQFF
TRBV5-6	-	-	TRBJ2-7	TGTGCCAGTGGCCTTGGACTGTTCTCCTACGAGCAGTACTTC	CASGLGLFSYEQYF
TRBV9	once	-	TRBJ2-2	TGTGCCAGCAGCGCTTTCCCCGCGAACACCGGGGAGCTGTTTTTT	CASSAFPANTGELFF
TRBV5-6	-	-	TRBJ1-4	TGTGCCAGCAGCTTCGGCGGGGTCGATAAAGGAAAACTGTTTTTT	CASSFGGVDKGKLFF
TRBV3-1/TRBV3-2	-	TRBD2	TRBJ2-1	TGTGCCAGCAGCCTCGGCATTGGGACTAGCCTAAATGAGCAGTTCTTC	CASSLGIGTSLNEQFF
TRBV11-3	-	TRBD1	TRBJ2-1	TGTGCCAGCAGCTTAGGACAGGGGTACAATGAGCAGTTCTTC	CASSLGQGYNEQFF
TRBV5-4	-	-	TRBJ1-6	TGTGCCAGCAGCTTGGGGGGGCGCTCCTATAATTCACCCCTCCACTTT	CASSLGGRSYNSPLHF
TRBV27	-	TRBD1	TRBJ1-2	TGTGCCAGCAGTCCACAAACGACAGGGGTCTACACCTTC	CASSPQTTGVYTF
TRBV29-1	-	-	TRBJ1-2	TGCAGCGTTGCGGTTGATGGCTACACCTTC	CSVAVDGYTF
TRBV30	-	-	TRBJ1-5	TGTGCCTGGAGCCCCGGGGGTTCGTTTCAGCCCCAGCATTTT	CAWSPGGSFQPQHF
TRBV30	-	TRBD1	TRBJ1-1	TGTGCCTGGACCCGGGACAGAGGGTCCACTGAAGCTTTCTTT	CAWTRDRGSTEAFF
TRBV5-1	-	TRBD1	TRBJ1-1	TGCGCCAGCGGAGGAGGGGGCGAGGACACTGAAGCTTTCTTT	CASGGGGEDTEAFF
TRBV18	-	TRBD1	TRBJ1-1	TGTGCCAGCTCACCACGAACCGGGACAGGGGGCACTGAAGCTTTCTTT	CASSPRTGTGGTEAFF
TRBV25-1	-	-	TRBJ2-1	TGTGCCAGCAGCCGCCCGGGGATTTATGGTGGTAATGAGCAGTTCTTC	CASSRPGIYGGNEQFF
TRBV5-1	-	-	TRBJ1-2	TGCGCCAGCAGCCAGAACACAGGACCCTATGGCTACACCTTC	CASSQNTGPYGYTF
TRBV27	-	-	TRBJ1-5	TGTGCCAGCAGTCCCGGGGGCAATCAGCCCCAGCATTTT	CASSPGGNQPQHF
TRBV19	-	-	TRBJ1-6	TGTGCCAGTAGCGCGGACATGGGCTATAATTCACCCCTCCACTTT	CASSADMGYNSPLHF
TRBV2	few	TRBD2	TRBJ2-5	TGTGCCAGCAGTGTAGCGGGAGGGTCCACGGAGACCCAGTACTTC	CASSVAGGSTETQYF
TRBV2	few	TRBD2	TRBJ2-1	TGTGCCAGCAGCTCAACAAGTGGACTAGCGGGAGACGAGCAGTTCTTC	CASSSTSGLAGDEQFF
TRBV7-2	-	TRBD1	TRBJ1-6	TGTGCCAGCAGCTGGACAGGGGATTCACCCCTCCACTTT	CASSWTGDSPLHF
TRBV2	-	TRBD1	TRBJ2-1	TGTGCCAGCAACCGGGACAGGGTGGTCGATGAGCAGTTCTTC	CASNRDRVVDEQFF
TRBV5-1	-	-	TRBJ2-5	TGCGCCAGCAGCTTGGGGGAGACAGGAGAAGAGACCCAGTACTTC	CASSLGETGEETQYF
TRBV4-1	-	-	TRBJ2-1	TGCGCCAGCAGCCAAGGGGGGCCCTACAATGAGCAGTTCTTC	CASSQGGPYNEQFF
TRBV12-3/TRBV12-4	-	-	TRBJ1-2	TGTGCCAGCAGTCTACAGGGTAACTATGGCTACACCTTC	CASSLQGNYGYTF
TRBV7-2	-	TRBD1	TRBJ1-4	TGTGCCAGCAGCCCCAGATCGACAGGGGCGGGGGAAAAACTGTTTTTT	CASSPRSTGAGEKLFF
TRBV18	-	-	TRBJ1-3	TGTGCCAGCTCATCTTTGCAGGCCTCTGGAAACACCATATATTTT	CASSSLQASGNTIYF
TRBV7-2	-	TRBD1	TRBJ1-3	TGTGCCAGCAGCTTAGTGGCAGGGGGCGCAAACACCATATATTTT	CASSLVAGGANTIYF
TRBV27	-	-	TRBJ2-2	TGTGCCAGCAGTTTAGGCAGGGTAACCGGGGAGCTGTTTTTT	CASSLGRVTGELFF